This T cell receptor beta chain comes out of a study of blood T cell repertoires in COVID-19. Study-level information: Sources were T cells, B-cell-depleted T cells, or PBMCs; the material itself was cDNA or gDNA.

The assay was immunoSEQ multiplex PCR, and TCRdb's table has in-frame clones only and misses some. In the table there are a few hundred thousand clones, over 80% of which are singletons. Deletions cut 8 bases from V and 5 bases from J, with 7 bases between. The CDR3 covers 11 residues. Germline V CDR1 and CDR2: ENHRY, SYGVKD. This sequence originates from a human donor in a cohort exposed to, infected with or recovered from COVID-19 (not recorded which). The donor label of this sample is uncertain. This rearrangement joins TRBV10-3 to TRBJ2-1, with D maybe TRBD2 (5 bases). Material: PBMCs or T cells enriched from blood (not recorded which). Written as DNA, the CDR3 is TGTGCCATCGCGGAGGACAATGAGCAGTTCTTC. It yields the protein CAIAEDNEQFF.